This T cell receptor beta chain was sequenced for a study (dated by TCRdb to between 2015 and 2016). About the study as a whole: The study tested whether tumor-infiltrating Tregs in breast cancer are recruited from blood Tregs or converted in situ from other CD4+ T cell subsets. On the study overall, not on this receptor specifically: The greatest overlap of tumor-infiltrating Treg TCR alpha and beta sequences was observed with tumor naive CD4+ T cells, followed by blood naive CD4+ T cells. Tumor memory CD4+ T cell TCR gene usage was found to cluster with blood and lymph node memory CD4+ cells and with lymph node naive CD4+ cells. The larger-cohort validation was restricted to a single TCR beta V-J rearrangement rather than whole repertoires.

Amplification of full-length TCR variable regions was done by 5' RACE PCR using constant-region reverse primers, and this step was followed by semi-nested PCR with Nested Universal Primer A. Using the ReliaPrep RNA Cell Miniprep System, total RNA was extracted, and the SMARTer RACE 5'/3' Kit was then used to reverse transcribe the RNA into 5'RACE-ready cDNA. Full-length TCR alpha and beta libraries were barcoded with multiplex adaptors and sequenced on an Illumina MiSeq. Processing in the source paper ran as follows. For each of nine subset-tissue groups, sequencing data from the five patients were pooled, and the groups were then compared using unsupervised clustering of TCR gene usage. The Morisita-Horn index was used to calculate repertoire similarity, with shared sequences weighted by how much each contributed to each repertoire. TCRdb reprocessed the public reads (quality trimming at Q25 with fastp, clone calling with MiXCR) and kept in-frame beta chains. Each record represents a unique CDR3 protein, reported with the most common genes and DNA among its rows. V and J calls and clone size were set by TCRdb, not the authors. This sample gives tens of thousands of distinct CDR3 sequences in total; around a fifth of them show up just once. Of the sample, about 4.5% is held by the ten largest clones.

This clonotype was detected only a few times. The antigen it binds to is not known. No base-level quality is on record; no much larger clone is a single base apart. Compared with germline, V lacks 6 bases and J lacks 4 bases; bases without a gene match: 2. The CDR1 and CDR2 encoded by the germline V gene are MNHEY and SVGEGT. Spanning cysteine to phenylalanine, the CDR3 consists of 12 amino acids. Left in the record is the CDR3 DNA by itself, 36 bases read in frame from the first base. Cells that were CD4+CD25+CD127-/low were the ones isolated as Tregs. Tregs, naive and memory CD4+ T cells from tumor, blood and ipsilateral draining lymph nodes of five or six breast cancer patients underwent full-length TCR alpha and beta sequencing. Tumor tissue and lymph nodes from ipsilateral axillary dissection were perfused with PBS, minced and digested with collagenase I and hyaluronidase. Ficoll density gradient centrifugation was used to isolate mononuclear cells from either lymph nodes or under 65 ml of peripheral blood. Sorted cell populations were confirmed by FACS to exceed 90% purity.

Recombination linked TRBV6-2 or TRBV6-3 to TRBJ1-1; 7 bases in the middle match TRBD1. Material: Tregs sorted from a lymph node. This clonotype was sampled from a female donor with breast cancer. Here is the DNA: TGTGCCAGCAGATACAGGGGCACTGAAGCTTTCTTT. Translated, this is CASRYRGTEAFF.